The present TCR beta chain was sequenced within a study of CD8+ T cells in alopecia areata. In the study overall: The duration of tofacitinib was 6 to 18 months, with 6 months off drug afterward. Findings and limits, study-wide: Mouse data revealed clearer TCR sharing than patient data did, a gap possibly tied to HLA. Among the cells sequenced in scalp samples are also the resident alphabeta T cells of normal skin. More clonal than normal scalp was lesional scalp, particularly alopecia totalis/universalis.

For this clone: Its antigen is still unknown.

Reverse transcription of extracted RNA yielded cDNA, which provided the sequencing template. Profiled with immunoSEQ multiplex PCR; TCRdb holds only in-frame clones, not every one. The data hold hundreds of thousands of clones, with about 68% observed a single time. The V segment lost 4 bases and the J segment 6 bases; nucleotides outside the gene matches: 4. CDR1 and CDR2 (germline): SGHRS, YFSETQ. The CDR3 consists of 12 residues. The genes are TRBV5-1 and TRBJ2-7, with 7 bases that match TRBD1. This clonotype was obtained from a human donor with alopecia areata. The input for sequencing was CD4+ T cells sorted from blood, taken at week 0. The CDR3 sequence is CASSRTGAEQYF. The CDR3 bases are TGCGCCAGCAGCCGCACAGGGGCCGAGCAGTACTTC. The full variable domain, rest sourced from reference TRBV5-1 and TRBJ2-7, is KAGVTQTPRYLIKTRGQQVTLSCSPISGHRSVSWYQQTPGQGLQFLFEYFSETQRNKGNFPGRFSGRQFSNSRSEMNVSTLELGDSALYLCASSRTGAEQYFGPGTRLTVT.